This T cell receptor (beta chain) is drawn from a study of PD-1 blockade in classical Hodgkin lymphoma (dated by TCRdb to about 2020). Regarding the study in general: Nivolumab dosing was 3 mg/kg intravenously every 2 weeks, continuing until either disease progression or unacceptable toxicity. The study used CyTOF and TCR beta sequencing to define a peripheral blood immune signature of response to PD-1 blockade in classical Hodgkin lymphoma.

For this clone: Its antigen remains unidentified. The input lacks base qualities; no much larger clone sits a single base away.

Broad study findings and their caveats: Trial patients achieving complete response had baseline diversity similar to newly diagnosed patients, whereas partial responders and progressors had significantly lower diversity. The study was limited to a single clinical trial cohort, and causes of repertoire differences, possibly disease activity or prior therapy, remained undefined. Baseline TCR diversity was reported as lower in newly diagnosed patients than in healthy donors, and lower still in relapsed/refractory patients. Lower diversity was observed in patients in whom nivolumab was started less than 1 year after ASCT, and these patients were excluded from later analyses so that confounding by immune reconstitution would be avoided. CD4+ but not CD8+ TCR diversity rose significantly by C4D1 (p=0.0027 vs p=0.16), most apparent in complete responders (p=0.02).

There are 13 amino acids in the CDR3, from cysteine to phenylalanine inclusive. Left in the record is the CDR3 DNA by itself, 39 bases read in frame from the first base. The germline V gene encodes CDR1 LNHDA and CDR2 SQIVND (reference sequence). V trim: 4 bases; J trim: 6 bases; unmatched bases: 5. The Qiagen DNeasy kit was used to extract genomic DNA both from unsorted PBMCs and from the negatively selected CD4+ and CD8+ fractions. Using primers that anneal to V and J segments, immunoSEQ multiplex PCR amplified the TCR beta CDR3 regions. Amplification bias was minimized using a synthetic immune receptor repertoire, and residual bias was removed computationally after sequencing. The study's processing was this. Custom Python scripts were used to quantify repertoire diversity as the Shannon entropy index. Unsorted, CD4+ and CD8+ repertoires were analyzed separately, except in combined analyses where CD4+ and CD8+ sequences were merged in silico. Clonal expansion was defined as at least a 2-fold frequency increase after treatment relative to C1D1, with a pseudocount of 0.5 for undetected baseline clones. Clones with 0 or 1 copy at C1D1 were classified as singleton clones, and clones with 2 or more copies were classified as non-singleton clones. Clones expanded in unsorted samples were annotated as CD4+, CD8+ or unknown by matching protein sequences in sorted samples from the same patient. Diversity changes from C1D1 to C4D1 were tested in paired samples using Wilcoxon tests. TCRdb stores this immuneACCESS table with in-frame sequences only. Part of the clones is absent; in the studies checked, under half of the shortfall reflects unresolved V genes, and no reason is known for the rest. That table is the source of V, J and clone size, and D and trimming were worked out from the DNA. This sample has about 22,000 clones in its table, and around 82% of those were observed once. Together, the top ten hold about 18% of the sample.

The time point tag for this specimen amounts to: cycle 2 day 1 (C2D1) of nivolumab. All trial patients had relapsed after autologous stem cell transplantation, with cohorts A, B and C differing in prior brentuximab vedotin exposure. The trial cohort included 45 to 65 patients with relapsed/refractory classical Hodgkin lymphoma, and each patient had a best overall response of complete response, partial response or progressive disease. Single-agent nivolumab was administered to trial patients in the multi-cohort phase II CheckMate 205 trial. An independent review committee assessed best overall response by applying the 2007 International Working Group response criteria. PBMCs from the trial were collected at three points: immediately before nivolumab initiation (C1D1), and during therapy at cycle 2 day 1 and cycle 4 day 1. After peripheral blood was drawn into 8 mL Vacutainer Cell Preparation Tubes, PBMCs were isolated by centrifugation and then cryopreserved.

The chain uses TRBV19 and TRBJ2-7; 8 bases in the junction line up with TRBD2. The TCR sequence derives from a human donor with classical Hodgkin lymphoma. The sample consisted of peripheral blood mononuclear cells (PBMCs), taken before the second cycle of nivolumab. The nucleotide sequence reads TGTGCCAGTAGTACGGGACTAGGCATCGAGCAGTACTTC. This gives the protein CASSTGLGIEQYF.